This T cell receptor (beta chain) was recorded in a study of shared clonotypes between healthy human individuals. Naive CD8 populations comprised CD45RO-negative cells positively selected for CCR7, excluding terminally differentiated effector memory CD45RA+ cells. The healthy adult donors were HIV-negative and reported no recent acute infections or vaccinations. Genomic DNA of each subset was evenly split across several immunoSEQ plates. Using immunoSEQ multiplex PCR, the repertoire was profiled, and TCRdb retains in-frame clones only, with some absent. Altogether just over 2,000,000 clones are present, about 95% being singletons, with the ten largest covering 0.85% to 1.2%. Study-level findings and limits: When naive CD4 clonotypes were compared across a few donors, approximately 5% were shared.

About this clone itself: Its antigen remains unknown.

V gave up 5 bases and J gave up 5 bases, with 14 bases separating them. The CDR3 extends over 14 amino acids. Germline CDR1 SEHNR, CDR2 FQNEAQ (reference sequence). This TCR came from a man aged 18 to 29 in good health. Sequencing input: naive CD8+ T cells sorted from blood. The J gene is TRBJ2-3, the V gene TRBV7-9; D is unclear. The CDR3 here is CASSLDLSGDTQYF. DNA of the CDR3: TGTGCCAGCAGCCTAGACTTAAGTGGAGATACGCAGTATTTT.